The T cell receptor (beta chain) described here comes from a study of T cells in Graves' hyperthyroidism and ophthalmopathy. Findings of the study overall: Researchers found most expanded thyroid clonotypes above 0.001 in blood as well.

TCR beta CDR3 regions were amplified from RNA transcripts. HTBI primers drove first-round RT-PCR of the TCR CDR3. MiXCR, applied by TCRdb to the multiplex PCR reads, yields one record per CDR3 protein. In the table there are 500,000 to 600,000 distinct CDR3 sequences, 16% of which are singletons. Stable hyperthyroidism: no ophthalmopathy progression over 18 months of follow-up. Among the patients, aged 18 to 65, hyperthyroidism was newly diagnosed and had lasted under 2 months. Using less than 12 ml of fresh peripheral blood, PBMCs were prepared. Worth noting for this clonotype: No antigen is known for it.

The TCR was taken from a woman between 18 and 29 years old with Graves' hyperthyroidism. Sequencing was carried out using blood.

The DNA for the CDR3 is TGTGCCAGCAGCGTAAGGACTCGCAATGAAAAACTGTTTTTT. Amino acids: CASSVRTRNEKLFF. This sequence joins TRBV11-2 and TRBJ1-4, with D unclear. The V end was cut by 5 bases, the J end by 5 bases, with 12 bases between. Germline V gives CDR1 SGHAT, CDR2 FQNNGV. This CDR3 is built from 14 residues. The full variable domain, with the rest looked up from reference TRBV11-2 and TRBJ1-4, is EAGVAQSPRYKIIEKRQSVAFWCNPISGHATLYWYQQILGQGPKLLIQFQNNGVVDDSQLPKDRFSAERLKGVDSTLKIQPAKLEDSAVYLCASSVRTRNEKLFFGSGTQLSVL.